These 9 T cell receptor beta chains were all obtained from the same sample, sequenced in a study of shared clonotypes between healthy human individuals. Profiled with immunoSEQ multiplex PCR; TCRdb holds only in-frame clones, not every one. The sample shows about 2.4 million clones, approximately 93% of them seen only once. Input material: naive CD4+ T cells from PBMCs. The subset here: CD45RA+ positively selected. Every receptor here comes from a young man in good health. Some clones in this sample may be carry-over from other donors' samples.

V is TRBV28 and J is TRBJ2-5, with D maybe TRBD2 (6 bases). The CDR3 spans 14 residues. CDR1 MDHEN and CDR2 SYDVKM come from the germline V gene. Between the trimmed V and J ends, which lost 2 bases and 6 bases, there was a span of 13 bases. Here the CDR3 reads CASSLRGSGKTQYF. The DNA for the CDR3 is TGTGCCAGCAGTTTACGGGGTAGCGGAAAGACCCAGTACTTC.

The rearrangement links TRBV5-1 to TRBJ1-4, with D possibly matching TRBD1 (6 bases). Germline assignment: CDR1 SGHRS and CDR2 YFSETQ. With 0 bases removed from V and 0 bases from J, the gap between germline ends came to 9 bases. The CDR3 totals 16 residues. CDR3 in amino acids: CASSLGRTATNEKLFF. As DNA, the CDR3 is TGCGCCAGCAGCTTGGGCAGGACAGCAACTAATGAAAAACTGTTTTTT.

This chain joins TRBV19 and TRBJ2-3, with D possibly called TRBD1 or TRBD2 (5 bases each). Trimming stripped 4 bases from V and 0 bases from J, with 20 bases between. The CDR3 length is 18 residues. In germline, CDR1 is LNHDA, CDR2 SQIVND (reference sequence). The CDR3 spells CASSTPRGHQLSTDTQYF. The CDR3 DNA sequence: TGTGCCAGTAGTACTCCCCGGGGCCACCAGCTCAGCACAGATACGCAGTATTTT.

The chain combines TRBV7-6 with TRBJ2-2; tentatively, D is TRBD2 (6 bases). Looked up from germline, CDR1 is SGHVS and CDR2 is FNYEAQ. Trimming pared 10 bases from V and 2 bases from J, leaving 17 bases between. The CDR3 sequence is 15 residues long. This CDR3 is CATGRGSLNTGELFF. The CDR3 nucleotides read TGTGCCACCGGGCGGGGAAGCCTTAACACCGGGGAGCTGTTTTTT.

The V and J genes are TRBV2 and TRBJ1-5; the match to TRBD1 covers 9 bases. CDR1 and CDR2 from the germline V gene are SNHLY and FYNNEI. V shed 4 bases and J 5 bases; nucleotides not matched to a gene: 3. This CDR3 comprises 14 residues. Here the CDR3 reads CASSAWTGDQPQHF. Written as DNA, the CDR3 is TGTGCCAGCAGTGCCTGGACAGGGGATCAGCCCCAGCATTTT.

The chain employs TRBV6-6 and TRBJ2-1; D possibly corresponds to TRBD2 (5 bases). The germline V gene encodes CDR1 MNHNY and CDR2 SVGAGI (reference sequence). The CDR3 covers 12 residues. V gave up 5 bases and J gave up 5 bases, with 7 bases separating them. CDR3 amino acids: CASSPGDNEQFF. The CDR3 nucleotides are TGTGCCAGCAGTCCCGGGGACAATGAGCAGTTCTTC.

The V gene is TRBV9, the J gene TRBJ2-5; D is unresolved. The CDR3 extends over 15 amino acids. The V gene's germline CDR1 is SGDLS and CDR2 YYNGEE. V dropped 0 bases and J dropped 5 bases, with 14 bases sitting between them. In DNA, the CDR3 is TGTGCCAGCAGCGTAGAAGCATCTTCTAGGGAGACCCAGTACTTC. Its translation is CASSVEASSRETQYF.

On this clone itself: This sample also contains other DNA sequences that code for the same CDR3. V and J are TRBV6-1 and TRBJ2-3, with D perhaps given as TRBD1 or TRBD2 (6 bases each). V was shortened by 6 bases and J by 1 base, with 8 bases between the two germline ends. CDR1 and CDR2 (germline): MNHNS, SASEGT. This CDR3 contains 13 residues. The CDR3 sequence: CASREGGTDTQYF. The DNA for the CDR3 is TGTGCCAGCAGGGAGGGGGGCACAGATACGCAGTATTTT.

The genes are TRBV27 and TRBJ1-4; D uncertain. V was cut by 3 bases and J by 8 bases, with 13 bases left in between. This CDR3 has 14 amino acids. The germline V gene encodes CDR1 MNHEY and CDR2 SMNVEV (reference sequence). The DNA for the CDR3 is TGTGCCAGCAGTTTTTCGCGGATCCGCGAAAAACTGTTTTTT. Amino acid sequence: CASSFSRIREKLFF.